The source of this TCR beta chain is a study of T cells in Graves' hyperthyroidism and ophthalmopathy. Amplification yielded TCR beta CDR3 regions, with RNA transcripts as the source. The HTBI primer set was used in a first-round RT-PCR of the TCR CDR3. MiXCR, applied by TCRdb to the multiplex PCR reads, yields one record per CDR3 protein. This table has approximately 360,000 distinct CDR3 sequences, 25% appearing once. This clonotype came up a few times. Uncontrolled infection, other autoimmune disease, pregnancy or lactation barred patients from enrollment. Source material for PBMCs was roughly 10 ml fresh peripheral blood. Germline CDR1 and CDR2: SGHKS and YYEKEE (reference sequence). Between the trimmed V and J ends, which lost 4 bases and 3 bases, there was a span of 13 bases. The CDR3 consists of 15 residues.

Sequenced input: blood. The receptor was isolated from a man aged 45-65 years with Graves' hyperthyroidism. V and J are TRBV5-5 and TRBJ1-4, with D tentatively TRBD1 (6 bases). The DNA of the CDR3 is TGTGCCAGCAGCGAGGACAGCCCCTCTAATGAAAAACTGTTTTTT. It codes for CASSEDSPSNEKLFF.